What follows is one T cell receptor beta chain and its context. This receptor's antigen is unknown. No much larger clonotype is one base removed from it; base qualities were not supplied. This record belongs to a study of T cells in Graves' hyperthyroidism and ophthalmopathy (dated by TCRdb to between 2019 and 2020). General notes on the study: Peripheral blood samples were taken at initial diagnosis, before any treatment was given. The study also compared thyroid tissue and blood T-cell repertoires from more than 5 Graves' hyperthyroidism patients. Prospective prediction of ophthalmopathy was tested in an independent validation cohort of approximately 18 hyperthyroidism patients and some 17 patients who later progressed to ophthalmopathy. The paper reports TCR Vbeta CDR3 sequencing of more than 120 peripheral blood samples: around 45 ophthalmopathy, 70 to 85 hyperthyroidism and around 17 progressor patients. The 100 discovery patients were randomly split 7:3 into training and test sets. TCR V-J signatures able to tell the groups apart were searched for in a discovery cohort of 95 to 100 patients, of whom roughly 42 had Graves' ophthalmopathy and under 65 had stable Graves' hyperthyroidism. After sampling, hyperthyroidism patients received methimazole starting at 30 mg daily, and ophthalmopathy patients received high-dose intravenous methylprednisolone. General study outcomes and caveats: Ophthalmopathy was separated from stable hyperthyroidism by a 13 V-J signature model, with approximately 89% sensitivity and about 84% specificity obtained in cross-validation and 80%/75% obtained in testing. No statistical method was used to fix the sample size in advance, and group allocation was not hidden from the investigators. In validation, the model predicted progression to ophthalmopathy with over 65% sensitivity and approximately 78% specificity, a median of about 6.7 months before onset. Most expanded thyroid clonotypes (frequency above 0.001) were also detected in blood, suggesting blood repertoires may reflect thyroid immune responses.

Amplification of TCR beta CDR3 regions was carried out from RNA transcripts. The first round of RT-PCR for the TCR CDR3 was performed with the HTBI primer set and the Qiagen OneStep RT-PCR kit. The libraries were constructed in a second round of multiplex PCR and then size-selected and purified. Libraries were sequenced paired-end with 100 bp reads on an Illumina HiSeq2000. In the authors' own workflow: SOAPnuke was used to process the raw data, with reads discarded if the reads contained adapters or uncalled bases, had a mean Phred below 15, or lacked an exact constant-primer or identifier match. COPE v1.2.5 was used to merge high-quality paired reads, and clonotypes were defined as unique nucleotide sequences. MiTCR v1.1 was used to align the clonotypes against IMGT TRBV, TRBD and TRBJ reference segments. Only V-J combinations with frequency above 0.0001, covering 98% to 99.2% of repertoires, were analysed. The TCS score was defined as the ratio of F50 (clonal expansion) to E x V (chaos), calculated using BLOSUM62-based TCRdist between CDR3 peptides within each V-J. Welch's t-statistics and random forest reduced 514 V-J features to some 14, which were used in a naive Bayes classifier (R e1071). TCRdb reanalyzed the raw reads on its own, using fastp at Q25 for trimming and MiXCR for clone calling, and kept in-frame beta chains. Under each unique CDR3 protein, matching rows form one entry showing the most common genes and DNA. For this entry, the V and J calls and clone size follow TCRdb and not the study's own pipeline. For this sample the table gives roughly 660,000 distinct CDR3 sequences, of which around 15% were detected only once. The top ten clonotypes cover roughly 15% of the sample.

Taken from cysteine to phenylalanine, the CDR3 has 16 residues. The sequence is cut down to CDR3 DNA, 48 bases in frame from base 1. After removal of 6 bases from V and 3 bases from J, the junction retains 8 bases not matched to a gene. Graves' hyperthyroidism was defined as stable when no progression to ophthalmopathy occurred over 18 months of follow-up. Hyperthyroidism patients were newly diagnosed, with disease duration under 2 months, and aged 18 to 65 years. The study excluded patients with uncontrolled infections, other autoimmune diseases, pregnancy or lactation. Clinical symptoms, serum thyroxine and TRAb, thyroid ultrasound, and orbital computed tomography formed the basis for the diagnoses. PBMCs were separated from roughly 9.3 ml of fresh peripheral blood using Ficoll-Paque density gradient centrifugation. Trizol reagent was used to extract total RNA, and RNA quality was then checked on an Agilent 2100 Bioanalyzer.

The sequenced material came from blood. The source is a man between 50 and 59 years old with Graves' hyperthyroidism. The V gene is TRBV12-3 or TRBV12-4 and the J gene is TRBJ2-3; 11 of the junction bases match TRBD2. The DNA sequence is given as TGTGCCAGCAGCCTACTAGCGGGAGAGGTTACAGATACGCAGTATTTT. This translates into CASSLLAGEVTDTQYF.